This TCR beta chain was captured by sequencing in a study of T cells in Graves' hyperthyroidism and ophthalmopathy. The study's findings and limits: Most thyroid clonotypes expanded above 0.001 appeared in blood too.

This clonotype was observed a few times. Its antigen is currently unknown. This may be a read error: a much more frequent sequence differs by one nucleotide. The length of the CDR3 is 16 residues. From germline, CDR1 is MDHEN and CDR2 SYDVKM. Using RNA transcripts as the source, TCR beta CDR3 regions were amplified. Primed by the HTBI set, a first-round RT-PCR was run on the TCR CDR3. One entry per CDR3 protein results from TCRdb running MiXCR on the multiplex PCR reads. The profile shows some 620,000 distinct CDR3 sequences, about a sixth of them singletons. Sequencing input: blood. The receptor was isolated from a woman in her 30s with Graves' hyperthyroidism. The chain employs TRBV28 and TRBJ2-2; D is possibly TRBD2 (5 bases). The CDR3 sequence is CASSLQKKMNTGELLF. In DNA, the CDR3 is TGTGCCAGCAGTTTACAAAAGAAGATGAACACCGGGGAGCTGCTTTTT.